These 10 T cell receptor beta chains were sequenced from one sample in a study of identical twins. Via MiXCR, TCRdb re-called the 5' RACE reads, giving one row per CDR3 protein. The table shows some 240,000 distinct CDR3 sequences, with about 10% occurring only once. The sample taken for sequencing was memory T cells sorted from blood. The receptors come from a man aged 50 to 59 in good health.

This clonotype was counted between two and nine times. The chain has TRBV28 and TRBJ2-7; D possibly matches TRBD1 or TRBD2 (5 bases each). Trimming removed 2 bases from V and 3 bases from J, with 11 bases in between. This CDR3 has 14 residues. Germline assignment: CDR1 MDHEN and CDR2 SYDVKM. CDR3 amino acids: CASSLGGRNYEQYF. The CDR3 nucleotides are TGTGCCAGCAGTTTAGGGGGACGGAACTACGAGCAGTACTTC. Looking up the rest from reference TRBV28 and TRBJ2-7 gives the full variable domain: DVKVTQSSRYLVKRTGEKVFLECVQDMDHENMFWYRQDPGLGLRLIYFSYDVKMKEKGDIPEGYSVSREKKERFSLILESASTNQTSMYLCASSLGGRNYEQYFGPGTRLTVT.

Ten or more counts support this clonotype. The chain links TRBV27 to TRBJ2-7; 10 positions agree with TRBD1. The CDR3 is 14 residues long. V trimming: 5 bases; J trimming: 1 base; junction bases outside the gene matches: 2. In germline, CDR1 is MNHEY, CDR2 SMNVEV (reference sequence). CDR3: CASSMDRGSYEQYF. The CDR3, as DNA: TGTGCCAGCAGTATGGACAGGGGGTCCTACGAGCAGTACTTC.

This clonotype was observed at least ten times. The gene calls are TRBV20-1 and TRBJ2-3, with 8 nucleotides matching TRBD2. CDR1 is DFQATT and CDR2 is SNEGSKA in the germline V gene (reference sequence). The CDR3 has 13 amino acids. The V segment lost 3 bases and the J segment 2 bases; nucleotides outside the gene matches: 1. This CDR3 is CSARREDTDTQYF. The CDR3 DNA follows: TGCAGTGCTAGGCGGGAGGACACAGATACGCAGTATTTT.

The chain carries TRBV20-1 and TRBJ2-1; 9 bases are a match to TRBD2. Germline assignment: CDR1 DFQATT and CDR2 SNEGSKA (reference sequence). The CDR3 consists of 14 residues. V lost 7 bases and J lost 5; bases outside the gene matches: 9. In DNA form, the CDR3 reads TGCAGTGGTCCCAAGAGCGGGGGGAACAATGAGCAGTTCTTC. Amino acid sequence: CSGPKSGGNNEQFF.

The chain has TRBV20-1 and TRBJ2-5; TRBD2 matches at 7 bases. The CDR3 runs 15 residues. V shed 6 bases, J shed 1 base, and the junction held 11 bases outside the gene matches. Germline V gives CDR1 DFQATT, CDR2 SNEGSKA (reference sequence). The CDR3 bases are TGCAGTGCCATGTCTTTCCGCGGGAGCCAAGAGACCCAGTACTTC. Amino acid sequence: CSAMSFRGSQETQYF.

The V gene is TRBV20-1, the J gene TRBJ1-3, with 8 bases fitting TRBD1. V lost 4 bases, J lost 2 bases, and 7 bases stayed unmatched. This CDR3 has 15 amino acids. CDR1 DFQATT and CDR2 SNEGSKA come from the germline V gene (reference sequence). The CDR3 nucleotides are TGCAGTGCTACCAACAGACAGGGGACTGGAAACACCATATATTTT. This translates into CSATNRQGTGNTIYF.

Many counts were recorded for this clonotype. The chain is built from TRBV5-1 and TRBJ2-5, with 12 bases identical to TRBD2. This CDR3 has 18 amino acids. Trimming cost V 0 bases and J 4 bases; bases outside gene matches: 10. Germline loops: CDR1 SGHRS, CDR2 YFSETQ. CDR3 in DNA: TGCGCCAGCAGCTTGGCTGGGACAGCGGGACTAGCGGGAGAGACCCAGTACTTC. Translation gives CASSLAGTAGLAGETQYF.

In its sample, this clonotype was seen a few times. V gene TRBV10-3 combines with J gene TRBJ2-1; 8 nucleotides line up with TRBD1. The germline V gene has CDR1 ENHRY and CDR2 SYGVKD. This CDR3 has 12 amino acids. V shed 6 bases and J 12 bases; nucleotides not matched to a gene: 7. CDR3 region: CAISFDRGGQFF. The CDR3 DNA follows: TGTGCCATCAGCTTTGACAGGGGAGGGCAGTTCTTC.

J is TRBJ1-4 and V is TRBV6-2 or TRBV6-3; D not resolved. The CDR3 is 12 amino acids. V lost 5 bases and J 6 bases, leaving 7 bases between the germline ends. Germline V gene lookup returns CDR1 MNHEY and CDR2 SVGEGT. The CDR3: CASSREDEKLFF. DNA of the CDR3: TGTGCCAGCAGTAGAGAAGATGAAAAACTGTTTTTT.

This clonotype has a count of ten or more. This chain connects TRBV19 to TRBJ2-6, with D perhaps TRBD2 (5 bases). The V and J ends lost 3 bases and 0 bases respectively, with 18 bases between them. The CDR3 sequence is 19 residues long. Looked up from germline, CDR1 is LNHDA and CDR2 is SQIVND (reference sequence). Written as DNA, the CDR3 is TGTGCCAGTAGTATTCCCGAGGGCCTGATGGTCTCTGGGGCCAACGTCCTGACTTTC. Translation: CASSIPEGLMVSGANVLTF.